This TCR beta chain stems from a study of blood T cell repertoires in COVID-19. Study in general: Researchers got acute and convalescent COVID-19 samples from the United States, Italy and Spain.

Repertoires were generated with immunoSEQ multiplex PCR, while TCRdb's copy carries only in-frame clones and drops some. Counted here are about 120,000 clones, more than 60% occurring once; the ten biggest clones make up about 2.7%. The specimen sequenced was peripheral blood. The source is a man between 45 and 60 years old with acute or convalescent COVID-19.

CDR3 sequence (DNA): TGTGCCAGCAGTTCAAACAGGGTGGGAAATGAGCAGTTCTTC. It translates to CASSSNRVGNEQFF. This rearrangement joins TRBV28 to TRBJ2-1, with a weak D call TRBD1 (6 bases). This CDR3 spans 14 amino acids. Trimming took 4 bases from V and 7 from J, leaving 14 bases between them. Germline-derived CDR1 and CDR2 are MDHEN and SYDVKM. Full variable domain (outside the CDR3, taken from reference TRBV28 and TRBJ2-1): DVKVTQSSRYLVKRTGEKVFLECVQDMDHENMFWYRQDPGLGLRLIYFSYDVKMKEKGDIPEGYSVSREKKERFSLILESASTNQTSMYLCASSSNRVGNEQFFGPGTRLTVL.